This is a list of T cell receptor beta chains from one sample in a study of technical replicates of blood from a few donors. Some clones are missing from TCRdb's copy, which holds only in-frame ones; the method was immunoSEQ multiplex PCR. This sample yields tens of thousands of clones, of which over 90% are seen a single time; under 0.4% belongs to the top ten. Sequencing was performed on T cells isolated from PBMCs. The origin of the receptors is a human donor in good health. Both conserved end residues are part of each CDR3. Fields, in order: D gene, clone size, CDR3 length, V gene, J gene, CDR3 DNA, CDR3 protein. A D gene is named only where the DNA matches it firmly. For some rows the clone size is stated as once, few or many, or as a class when expanded; others skip it.

D gene: NA
clone size: NA
CDR3 length: 17
V gene: TRBV6-1
J gene: TRBJ1-5
CDR3 DNA: TGTGCCAGCAGTGATATGGAGACAGTAGGTAAGGATCAGCCCCAGCATTTT
CDR3 protein: CASSDMETVGKDQPQHF

D gene: TRBD1
clone size: NA
CDR3 length: 16
V gene: TRBV4-2
J gene: TRBJ2-7
CDR3 DNA: TGTGCCAGCAGCCAAGATGCGGACAGGACCCTATACGAGCAGTACTTC
CDR3 protein: CASSQDADRTLYEQYF

D gene: NA
clone size: NA
CDR3 length: 13
V gene: TRBV29-1
J gene: TRBJ2-7
CDR3 DNA: TGCAGCGTTGACTCGGGGGAGGCCTACGAGCAGTACTTC
CDR3 protein: CSVDSGEAYEQYF

D gene: TRBD1
clone size: NA
CDR3 length: 16
V gene: TRBV19
J gene: TRBJ2-7
CDR3 DNA: TGTGCCAGTAGTATCCTCGGGACAGGGGGGAGCTACGAGCAGTACTTC
CDR3 protein: CASSILGTGGSYEQYF

D gene: NA
clone size: NA
CDR3 length: 12
V gene: TRBV19
J gene: TRBJ1-4
CDR3 DNA: TGTGCCAGTAGCCAAAAGGGGGAAAAACTGTTTTTT
CDR3 protein: CASSQKGEKLFF

D gene: NA
clone size: NA
CDR3 length: 16
V gene: TRBV4-2
J gene: TRBJ2-7
CDR3 DNA: TGTGCCAGCAGCCAAGATCATGCTAGCGAAGCCTACGAGCAGTACTTC
CDR3 protein: CASSQDHASEAYEQYF

D gene: NA
clone size: NA
CDR3 length: 15
V gene: TRBV29-1
J gene: TRBJ2-7
CDR3 DNA: TGCAGCGTTGAAGATCGTCAGCGGGCCACCTACGAGCAGTACTTC
CDR3 protein: CSVEDRQRATYEQYF

D gene: NA
clone size: NA
CDR3 length: 12
V gene: TRBV28
J gene: TRBJ2-7
CDR3 DNA: TGTGCCAGCAGTTTTACAGGATACGAGCAGTACTTC
CDR3 protein: CASSFTGYEQYF

D gene: TRBD1
clone size: NA
CDR3 length: 13
V gene: TRBV29-1
J gene: TRBJ2-5
CDR3 DNA: TGCAGCGTTTCTGGACAGGGCCCAGAGACCCAGTACTTC
CDR3 protein: CSVSGQGPETQYF

D gene: TRBD1
clone size: few
CDR3 length: 15
V gene: TRBV5-5
J gene: TRBJ2-7
CDR3 DNA: TGTGCCAGCAGTTTGACCAGGGGGAAGGCCTACGAGCAGTACTTC
CDR3 protein: CASSLTRGKAYEQYF

D gene: NA
clone size: NA
CDR3 length: 13
V gene: TRBV28
J gene: TRBJ1-1
CDR3 DNA: TGTGCCAGCAGCAGGGAGGGATGGACTGAAGCTTTCTTT
CDR3 protein: CASSREGWTEAFF

D gene: TRBD2
clone size: NA
CDR3 length: 14
V gene: TRBV5-4
J gene: TRBJ2-5
CDR3 DNA: TGTGCCAGCAGCTTGAGTACTAGCGTGGAGACCCAGTACTTC
CDR3 protein: CASSLSTSVETQYF

D gene: TRBD1
clone size: once
CDR3 length: 18
V gene: TRBV11-2
J gene: TRBJ1-2
CDR3 DNA: TGTGCCAGCAGCTTATGGGGGCGTGAGGACAGGGGCAACTATGGCTACACCTTC
CDR3 protein: CASSLWGREDRGNYGYTF

D gene: NA
clone size: NA
CDR3 length: 16
V gene: TRBV10-3
J gene: TRBJ2-3
CDR3 DNA: TGTGCCATCAGTGAGCCCCGGACAGCAAACACAGATACGCAGTATTTT
CDR3 protein: CAISEPRTANTDTQYF

D gene: NA
clone size: NA
CDR3 length: 14
V gene: TRBV2
J gene: TRBJ2-7
CDR3 DNA: TGTGCCAGCAGTGAAGGGGACAAGACCTACGAGCAGTACTTC
CDR3 protein: CASSEGDKTYEQYF

D gene: NA
clone size: NA
CDR3 length: 14
V gene: TRBV6-5
J gene: TRBJ2-7
CDR3 DNA: TGTGCCAGCAGTTACTCGATACTAGCAACCGAGCAGTACTTC
CDR3 protein: CASSYSILATEQYF

D gene: NA
clone size: NA
CDR3 length: 13
V gene: TRBV27
J gene: TRBJ2-7
CDR3 DNA: TGTGCCAGCAGTTTACAGGGCTCCTACGAGCAGTACTTC
CDR3 protein: CASSLQGSYEQYF

D gene: NA
clone size: NA
CDR3 length: 13
V gene: TRBV21-1
J gene: TRBJ1-3
CDR3 DNA: TGTGCCAGCCAAGGGACATGGAGAAACACCATATATTTT
CDR3 protein: CASQGTWRNTIYF

D gene: TRBD2
clone size: NA
CDR3 length: 17
V gene: TRBV28
J gene: TRBJ2-3
CDR3 DNA: TGTGCCAGCAGTTTATTAACCACGCGGGAGGGTTGGTATACGCAGTATTTT
CDR3 protein: CASSLLTTREGWYTQYF

D gene: NA
clone size: NA
CDR3 length: 11
V gene: TRBV6-5
J gene: TRBJ1-1
CDR3 DNA: TGTGCCAGCACCGGTAACACTGAAGCTTTCTTT
CDR3 protein: CASTGNTEAFF

D gene: TRBD2
clone size: NA
CDR3 length: 16
V gene: TRBV4-2
J gene: TRBJ2-1
CDR3 DNA: TGTGCCAGCAGCCTATCTGTAGCGGGAGGACCCAATGAGCAGTTCTTC
CDR3 protein: CASSLSVAGGPNEQFF

D gene: NA
clone size: NA
CDR3 length: 13
V gene: TRBV27
J gene: TRBJ1-3
CDR3 DNA: TGTGCCAGCAGGCCCCCGGCTGGAAACACCATATATTTT
CDR3 protein: CASRPPAGNTIYF

D gene: NA
clone size: NA
CDR3 length: 14
V gene: TRBV9
J gene: TRBJ2-1
CDR3 DNA: TGTGCCAGCAGCGTAGGGACTAACCCCAATGAGCAGTTCTTC
CDR3 protein: CASSVGTNPNEQFF

D gene: NA
clone size: NA
CDR3 length: 15
V gene: TRBV19
J gene: TRBJ1-5
CDR3 DNA: TGTGCCAGTAGTCGGGGTTATGGTCCCGATCAGCCCCAGCATTTT
CDR3 protein: CASSRGYGPDQPQHF

D gene: TRBD2
clone size: NA
CDR3 length: 13
V gene: TRBV6-6
J gene: TRBJ2-1
CDR3 DNA: TGTAACGTAGCGGGAGGGCGACGGGATGAGCAGTTCTTC
CDR3 protein: CNVAGGRRDEQFF

D gene: NA
clone size: NA
CDR3 length: 14
V gene: TRBV6-1
J gene: TRBJ1-1
CDR3 DNA: TGTGCCAGCAGTGATGATCCAGTGAACACTGAAGCTTTCTTT
CDR3 protein: CASSDDPVNTEAFF

D gene: NA
clone size: once
CDR3 length: 15
V gene: TRBV28
J gene: TRBJ2-7
CDR3 DNA: TGTGCCAGCAGTTTTCCGGAGGAGACGAAACGCGAGCAGTACTTC
CDR3 protein: CASSFPEETKREQYF

D gene: TRBD1
clone size: NA
CDR3 length: 19
V gene: TRBV6-4
J gene: TRBJ1-5
CDR3 DNA: TGTGCCAGCAGTGGCACTCCGGGACAGCGTTATTATAGCAATCAGCCCCAGCATTTT
CDR3 protein: CASSGTPGQRYYSNQPQHF

D gene: TRBD2
clone size: NA
CDR3 length: 17
V gene: TRBV5-8
J gene: TRBJ2-5
CDR3 DNA: TGTGCCAGCAGCTCGGGACTAGCGGGAGAATTGCAAGAGACCCAGTACTTC
CDR3 protein: CASSSGLAGELQETQYF

D gene: TRBD2
clone size: NA
CDR3 length: 16
V gene: TRBV9
J gene: TRBJ2-1
CDR3 DNA: TGTGCCAGCAGCGTAGCTCTCTTTAGCGGGAGCAATGAGCAGTTCTTC
CDR3 protein: CASSVALFSGSNEQFF

D gene: NA
clone size: NA
CDR3 length: 13
V gene: TRBV6-5
J gene: TRBJ2-6
CDR3 DNA: TGTGCCAGCGCAATCGGGGGGGCCAACGTCCTGACTTTC
CDR3 protein: CASAIGGANVLTF

D gene: TRBD2
clone size: NA
CDR3 length: 17
V gene: TRBV7-9
J gene: TRBJ2-1
CDR3 DNA: TGTGCCAGCAGCTCGAGACTAGCGGGAGGCTTCAACAATGAGCAGTTCTTC
CDR3 protein: CASSSRLAGGFNNEQFF

D gene: TRBD2
clone size: once
CDR3 length: 16
V gene: TRBV10-3
J gene: TRBJ2-3
CDR3 DNA: TGTGCCATCAGTGAGGCACTAGCGGGAGTTACAGATACGCAGTATTTT
CDR3 protein: CAISEALAGVTDTQYF

D gene: NA
clone size: NA
CDR3 length: 12
V gene: TRBV7-9
J gene: TRBJ2-7
CDR3 DNA: TGTGCCAGCGGTGCAGGGTGGGCGGAGCAGTACTTC
CDR3 protein: CASGAGWAEQYF

D gene: NA
clone size: NA
CDR3 length: 13
V gene: TRBV27
J gene: TRBJ2-7
CDR3 DNA: TGTGCCAGCAGCACGATAGTAGGGGACGAGCAGTACTTC
CDR3 protein: CASSTIVGDEQYF

D gene: NA
clone size: once
CDR3 length: 11
V gene: TRBV5-6
J gene: TRBJ2-7
CDR3 DNA: TGTGCCAGCAGCTTGTCGGGAGAGCAGTACTTC
CDR3 protein: CASSLSGEQYF

D gene: NA
clone size: NA
CDR3 length: 12
V gene: TRBV6-5
J gene: TRBJ2-2
CDR3 DNA: TGTGCCAGCAGCTCCAGGACCGGGGAGCTGTTTTTT
CDR3 protein: CASSSRTGELFF

D gene: NA
clone size: NA
CDR3 length: 14
V gene: TRBV4-1
J gene: TRBJ1-4
CDR3 DNA: TGCGCCAGCAGCTACCAGAGGGCTAATGAAAAACTGTTTTTT
CDR3 protein: CASSYQRANEKLFF

D gene: TRBD1
clone size: NA
CDR3 length: 14
V gene: TRBV19
J gene: TRBJ2-7
CDR3 DNA: TGTGCCAGTAGTTTGGGACAGGGTGGATACGAGCAGTACTTC
CDR3 protein: CASSLGQGGYEQYF

D gene: TRBD2
clone size: NA
CDR3 length: 15
V gene: TRBV27
J gene: TRBJ2-7
CDR3 DNA: TGTGCCAGCAGTTTACGACTAGCGGGTGACCTCGAGCAGTACTTC
CDR3 protein: CASSLRLAGDLEQYF

D gene: TRBD2
clone size: NA
CDR3 length: 13
V gene: TRBV5-4
J gene: TRBJ2-5
CDR3 DNA: TGTGCCAGCAGTTCAAGACTAGCGGAGACCCAGTACTTC
CDR3 protein: CASSSRLAETQYF

D gene: NA
clone size: once
CDR3 length: 13
V gene: TRBV9
J gene: TRBJ2-3
CDR3 DNA: TGTGCCAGCCAGCCAGGTGGCACAGATACGCAGTATTTT
CDR3 protein: CASQPGGTDTQYF

D gene: NA
clone size: once
CDR3 length: 15
V gene: TRBV10-3
J gene: TRBJ2-7
CDR3 DNA: TGTGCCATTCCCGAGGGGGACGCAGGGAACTACGAGCAGTACTTC
CDR3 protein: CAIPEGDAGNYEQYF

D gene: TRBD2
clone size: NA
CDR3 length: 16
V gene: TRBV7-2
J gene: TRBJ2-7
CDR3 DNA: TGTGCCAGCAGCCTAGATTCGGCTAGCGGGATCTACGAGCAGTACTTC
CDR3 protein: CASSLDSASGIYEQYF

D gene: TRBD1
clone size: NA
CDR3 length: 17
V gene: TRBV4-1
J gene: TRBJ1-5
CDR3 DNA: TGCGCCAGCAGCCCCTCAGGGACAGGGACAAGCAATCAGCCCCAGCATTTT
CDR3 protein: CASSPSGTGTSNQPQHF

D gene: TRBD1
clone size: NA
CDR3 length: 14
V gene: TRBV6-1
J gene: TRBJ2-7
CDR3 DNA: TGTGCCAGCAGTGAGGGGACAGGGGCCTACGAGCAGTACTTC
CDR3 protein: CASSEGTGAYEQYF

D gene: NA
clone size: NA
CDR3 length: 14
V gene: TRBV27
J gene: TRBJ1-1
CDR3 DNA: TGTGCCAGCAGTTTTGGGGGCTCGGCGACTGAAGCTTTCTTT
CDR3 protein: CASSFGGSATEAFF

D gene: NA
clone size: NA
CDR3 length: 15
V gene: TRBV4-1
J gene: TRBJ1-2
CDR3 DNA: TGCGCCAGCAGCCAAGATCAACAGGTAGACTATGGCTACACCTTC
CDR3 protein: CASSQDQQVDYGYTF

D gene: NA
clone size: once
CDR3 length: 13
V gene: TRBV29-1
J gene: TRBJ2-7
CDR3 DNA: TGCAGCGTTGAGGGCGGGAACTCCTACGAGCAGTACTTC
CDR3 protein: CSVEGGNSYEQYF

D gene: NA
clone size: NA
CDR3 length: 16
V gene: TRBV29-1
J gene: TRBJ2-1
CDR3 DNA: TGCAGCGCCAGACCTAAACTAGCTGTCGAGGGGAATGAGCAGTTCTTC
CDR3 protein: CSARPKLAVEGNEQFF